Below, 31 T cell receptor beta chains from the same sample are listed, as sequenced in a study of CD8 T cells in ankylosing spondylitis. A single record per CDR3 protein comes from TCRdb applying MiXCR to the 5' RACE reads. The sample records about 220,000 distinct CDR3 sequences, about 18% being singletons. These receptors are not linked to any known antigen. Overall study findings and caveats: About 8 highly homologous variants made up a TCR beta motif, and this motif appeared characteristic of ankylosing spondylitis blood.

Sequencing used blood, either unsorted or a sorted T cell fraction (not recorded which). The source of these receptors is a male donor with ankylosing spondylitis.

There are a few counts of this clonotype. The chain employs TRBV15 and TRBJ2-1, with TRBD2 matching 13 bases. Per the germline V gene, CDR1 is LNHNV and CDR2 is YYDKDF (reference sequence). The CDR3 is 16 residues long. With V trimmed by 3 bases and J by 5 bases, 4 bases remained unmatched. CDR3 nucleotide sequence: TGTGCCACCAGCAGGGGGGGGACTAGCGGGGACAATGAGCAGTTCTTC. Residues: CATSRGGTSGDNEQFF.

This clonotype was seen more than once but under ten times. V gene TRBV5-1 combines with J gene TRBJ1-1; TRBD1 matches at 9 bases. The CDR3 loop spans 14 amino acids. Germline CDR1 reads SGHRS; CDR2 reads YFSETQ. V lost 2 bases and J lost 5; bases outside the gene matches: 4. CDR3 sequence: CASSLGTGPTEAFF. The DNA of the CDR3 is TGCGCCAGCAGCTTAGGGACAGGGCCGACTGAAGCTTTCTTT.

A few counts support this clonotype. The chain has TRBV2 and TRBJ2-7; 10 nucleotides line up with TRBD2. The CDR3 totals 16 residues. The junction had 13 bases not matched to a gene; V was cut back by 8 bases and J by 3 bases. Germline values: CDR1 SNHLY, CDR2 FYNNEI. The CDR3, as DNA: TGTGCCAGCCTGATTGGGACTAGCGACCGTAACTACGAGCAGTACTTC. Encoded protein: CASLIGTSDRNYEQYF.

In DNA form, the CDR3 reads TGTGCCAGTACCTCCGGGCCAGGGGACACCGGGGAGCTGTTTTTT. Translation: CASTSGPGDTGELFF. The chain has TRBV19 and TRBJ2-2; a possible D gene is TRBD1 (6 bases). The V end was cut by 7 bases, the J end by 3 bases, with 15 bases between. Germline V gives CDR1 LNHDA, CDR2 SQIVND (reference sequence). CDR3 length: 15 residues.

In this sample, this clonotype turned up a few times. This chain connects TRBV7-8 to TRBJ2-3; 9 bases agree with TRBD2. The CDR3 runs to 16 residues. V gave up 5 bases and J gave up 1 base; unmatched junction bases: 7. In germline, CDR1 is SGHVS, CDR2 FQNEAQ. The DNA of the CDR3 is TGTGCCAGCAGCCCCCCGGGACTAGCCCGCACAGATACGCAGTATTTT. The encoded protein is CASSPPGLARTDTQYF.

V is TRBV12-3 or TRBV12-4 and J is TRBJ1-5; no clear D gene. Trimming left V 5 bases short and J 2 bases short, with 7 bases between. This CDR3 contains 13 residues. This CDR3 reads CASSAGGNQPQHF. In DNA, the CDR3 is TGTGCCAGCAGTGCCGGGGGCAATCAGCCCCAGCATTTT.

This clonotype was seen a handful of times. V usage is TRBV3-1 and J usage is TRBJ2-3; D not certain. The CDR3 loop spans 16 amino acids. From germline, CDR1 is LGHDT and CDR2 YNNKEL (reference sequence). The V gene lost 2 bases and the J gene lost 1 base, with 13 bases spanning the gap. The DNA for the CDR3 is TGTGCCAGCAGCCAAACTATGACCTTCCGCACAGATACGCAGTATTTT. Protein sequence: CASSQTMTFRTDTQYF.

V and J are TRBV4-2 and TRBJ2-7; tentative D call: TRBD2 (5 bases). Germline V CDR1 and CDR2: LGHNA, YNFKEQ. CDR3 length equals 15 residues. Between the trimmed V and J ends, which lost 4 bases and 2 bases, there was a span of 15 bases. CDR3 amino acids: CASSPKGWETYEQYF. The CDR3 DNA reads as TGTGCCAGCAGCCCGAAAGGGTGGGAGACCTACGAGCAGTACTTC.

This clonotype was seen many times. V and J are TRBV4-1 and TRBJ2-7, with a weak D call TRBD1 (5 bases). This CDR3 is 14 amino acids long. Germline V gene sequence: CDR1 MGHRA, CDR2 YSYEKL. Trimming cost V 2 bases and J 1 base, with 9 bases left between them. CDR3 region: CASSQQGRSYEQYF. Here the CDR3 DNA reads TGCGCCAGCAGCCAACAGGGTCGTTCCTACGAGCAGTACTTC.

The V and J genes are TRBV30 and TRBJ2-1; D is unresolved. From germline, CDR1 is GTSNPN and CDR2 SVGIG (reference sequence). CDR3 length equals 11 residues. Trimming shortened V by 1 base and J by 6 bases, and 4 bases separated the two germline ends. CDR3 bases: TGTGCCTGGAGTGGGGGCAATGAGCAGTTCTTC. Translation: CAWSGGNEQFF.

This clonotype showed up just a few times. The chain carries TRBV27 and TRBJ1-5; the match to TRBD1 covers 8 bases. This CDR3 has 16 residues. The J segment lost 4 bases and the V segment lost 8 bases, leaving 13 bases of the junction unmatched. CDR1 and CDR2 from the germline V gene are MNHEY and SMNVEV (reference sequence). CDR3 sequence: CASGPGGWGRNQPQHF. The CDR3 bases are TGTGCCAGCGGCCCAGGGGGCTGGGGAAGGAATCAGCCCCAGCATTTT.

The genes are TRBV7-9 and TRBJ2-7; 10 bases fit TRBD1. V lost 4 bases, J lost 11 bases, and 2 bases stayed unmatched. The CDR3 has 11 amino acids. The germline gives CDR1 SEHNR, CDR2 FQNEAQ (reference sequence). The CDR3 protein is CASSYGQGEYF. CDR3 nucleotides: TGTGCCAGCAGCTACGGACAGGGGGAGTACTTC.

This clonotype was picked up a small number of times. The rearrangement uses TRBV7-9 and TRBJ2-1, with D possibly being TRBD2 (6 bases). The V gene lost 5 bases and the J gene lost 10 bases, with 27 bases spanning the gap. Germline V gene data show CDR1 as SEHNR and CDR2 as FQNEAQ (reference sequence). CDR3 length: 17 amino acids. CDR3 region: CASSPVGTFIGFVEQFF. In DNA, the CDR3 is TGTGCCAGCAGCCCCGTCGGGACTTTTATAGGTTTTGTGGAGCAGTTCTTC.

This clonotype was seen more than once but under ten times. The CDR3 nucleotides read TGCAGCGTAGAAAGCCTGGGATGGCGGGAGTCAAAAAATGAGCAGTTCTTC. Its translation is CSVESLGWRESKNEQFF. The chain combines TRBV29-1 with TRBJ2-1; the match to TRBD2 covers 7 bases. Germline V gene lookup returns CDR1 SQVTM and CDR2 ANQGSEA. V lost 6 bases to trimming and J lost 7 bases; unmatched junction nucleotides: 21. The CDR3 extends over 17 amino acids.

CDR3 sequence (DNA): TGCAGCGTTGAGACAGGGGGGAGCCAAGAGACCCAGTACTTC. It codes for CSVETGGSQETQYF. The rearrangement links TRBV29-1 to TRBJ2-5, with 9 bases matching TRBD1. Germline CDR1 SQVTM, CDR2 ANQGSEA. V shed 3 bases and J 1 base; nucleotides not matched to a gene: 3. This CDR3 is 14 amino acids long.

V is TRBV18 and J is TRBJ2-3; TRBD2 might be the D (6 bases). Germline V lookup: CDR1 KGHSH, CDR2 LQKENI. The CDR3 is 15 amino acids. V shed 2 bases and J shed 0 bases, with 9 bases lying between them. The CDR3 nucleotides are TGTGCCAGCTCACCAATTGGGACTAGCACAGATACGCAGTATTTT. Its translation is CASSPIGTSTDTQYF. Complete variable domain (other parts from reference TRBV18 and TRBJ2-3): NAGVMQNPRHLVRRRGQEARLRCSPMKGHSHVYWYRQLPEEGLKFMVYLQKENIIDESGMPKERFSAEFPKEGPSILRIQQVVRGDSAAYFCASSPIGTSTDTQYFGPGTRLTVL.

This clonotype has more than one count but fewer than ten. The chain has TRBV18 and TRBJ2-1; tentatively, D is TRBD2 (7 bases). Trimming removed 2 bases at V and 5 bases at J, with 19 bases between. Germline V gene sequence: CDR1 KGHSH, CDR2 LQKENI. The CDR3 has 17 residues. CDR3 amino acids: CASSPIGGLADNNEQFF. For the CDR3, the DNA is TGTGCCAGCTCACCAATTGGGGGGCTAGCGGACAACAATGAGCAGTTCTTC.

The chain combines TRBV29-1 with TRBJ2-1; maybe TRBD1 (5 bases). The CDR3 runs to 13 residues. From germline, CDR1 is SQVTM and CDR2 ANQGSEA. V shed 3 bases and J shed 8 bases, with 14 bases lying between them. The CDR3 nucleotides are TGCAGCGTTGACGTCCGCAGCAGGGATGAGCAGTTCTTC. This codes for CSVDVRSRDEQFF.

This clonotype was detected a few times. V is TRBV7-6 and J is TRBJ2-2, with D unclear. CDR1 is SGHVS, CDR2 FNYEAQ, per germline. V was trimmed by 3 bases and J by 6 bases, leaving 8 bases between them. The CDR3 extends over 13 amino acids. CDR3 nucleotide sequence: TGTGCCAGCAGCTTTTACAGTCCCGGGGAGCTGTTTTTT. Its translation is CASSFYSPGELFF.

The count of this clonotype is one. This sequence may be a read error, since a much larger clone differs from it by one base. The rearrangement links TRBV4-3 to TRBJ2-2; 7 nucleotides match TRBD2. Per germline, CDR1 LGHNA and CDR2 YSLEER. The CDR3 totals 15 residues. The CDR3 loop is CASCQFPGEGGELFF. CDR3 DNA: TGCGCCAGCTGCCAATTCCCGGGGGAGGGCGGGGAGCTGTTTTTT.

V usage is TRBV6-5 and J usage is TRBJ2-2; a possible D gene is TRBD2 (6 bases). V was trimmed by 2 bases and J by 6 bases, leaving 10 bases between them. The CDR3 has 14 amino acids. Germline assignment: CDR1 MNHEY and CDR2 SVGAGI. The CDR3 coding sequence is TGTGCCAGCAGTTACACAGGAGGGGCCGGGGAGCTGTTTTTT. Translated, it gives CASSYTGGAGELFF.

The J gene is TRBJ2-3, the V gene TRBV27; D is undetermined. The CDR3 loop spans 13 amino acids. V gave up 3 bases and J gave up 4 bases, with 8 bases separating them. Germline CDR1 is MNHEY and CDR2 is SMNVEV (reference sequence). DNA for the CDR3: TGTGCCAGCAGTTTGGGTAGCTCAGATACGCAGTATTTT. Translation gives CASSLGSSDTQYF.

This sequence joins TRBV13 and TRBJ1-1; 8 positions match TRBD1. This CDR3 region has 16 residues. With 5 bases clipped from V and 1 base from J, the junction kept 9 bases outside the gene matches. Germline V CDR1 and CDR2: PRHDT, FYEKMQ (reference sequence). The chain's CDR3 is CASSPRGLKGNTEAFF. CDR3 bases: TGTGCCAGCAGCCCCAGGGGGCTTAAAGGGAACACTGAAGCTTTCTTT.

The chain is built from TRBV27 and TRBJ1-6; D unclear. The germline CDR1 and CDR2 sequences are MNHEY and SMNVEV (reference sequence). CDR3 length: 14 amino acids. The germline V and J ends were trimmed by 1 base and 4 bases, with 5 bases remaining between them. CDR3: CASSLLDYNSPLHF. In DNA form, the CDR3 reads TGTGCCAGCAGTTTATTAGATTATAATTCACCCCTCCACTTT.

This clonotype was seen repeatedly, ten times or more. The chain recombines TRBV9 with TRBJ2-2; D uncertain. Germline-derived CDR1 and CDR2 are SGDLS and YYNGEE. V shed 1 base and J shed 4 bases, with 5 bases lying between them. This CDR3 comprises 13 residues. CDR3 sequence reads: CASSVYGTGELFF. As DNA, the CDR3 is TGTGCCAGCAGCGTATATGGCACCGGGGAGCTGTTTTTT.

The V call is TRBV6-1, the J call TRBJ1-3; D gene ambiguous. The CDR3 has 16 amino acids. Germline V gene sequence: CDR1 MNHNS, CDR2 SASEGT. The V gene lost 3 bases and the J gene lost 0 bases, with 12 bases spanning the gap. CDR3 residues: CASSDPPDSSGNTIYF. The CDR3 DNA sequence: TGTGCCAGCAGTGATCCCCCCGATAGCTCTGGAAACACCATATATTTT.

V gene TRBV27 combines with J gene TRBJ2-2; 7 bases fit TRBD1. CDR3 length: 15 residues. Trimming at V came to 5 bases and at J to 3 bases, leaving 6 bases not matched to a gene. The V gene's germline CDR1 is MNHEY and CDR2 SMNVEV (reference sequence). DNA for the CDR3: TGTGCCAGCAGTCATCGACAGGGCTACACCGGGGAGCTGTTTTTT. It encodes CASSHRQGYTGELFF.

As DNA, the CDR3 is TGTGCCATCAGTGAAGGGGGTGTGACGAACACTGAAGCTTTCTTT. Amino acid sequence: CAISEGGVTNTEAFF. The V and J genes are TRBV10-3 and TRBJ1-1, with D possibly matching TRBD1 (6 bases). The CDR3 runs to 15 residues. Between the trimmed V and J ends, which lost 3 bases and 1 base, there was a span of 12 bases. From germline, CDR1 is ENHRY and CDR2 SYGVKD.

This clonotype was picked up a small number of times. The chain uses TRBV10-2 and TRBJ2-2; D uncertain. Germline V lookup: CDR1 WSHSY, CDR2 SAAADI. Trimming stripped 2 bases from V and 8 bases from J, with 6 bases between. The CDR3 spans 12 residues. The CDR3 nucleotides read TGCGCCAGCAGTGAGGCTTGGGGGGAGCTGTTTTTT. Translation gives CASSEAWGELFF.

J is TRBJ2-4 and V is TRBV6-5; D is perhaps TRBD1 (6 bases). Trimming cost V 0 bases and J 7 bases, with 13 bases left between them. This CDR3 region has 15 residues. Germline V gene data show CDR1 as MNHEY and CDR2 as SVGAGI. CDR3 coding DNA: TGTGCCAGCAGTTACTCGAAACAGGGTAACAACATTCAGTACTTC. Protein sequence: CASSYSKQGNNIQYF.

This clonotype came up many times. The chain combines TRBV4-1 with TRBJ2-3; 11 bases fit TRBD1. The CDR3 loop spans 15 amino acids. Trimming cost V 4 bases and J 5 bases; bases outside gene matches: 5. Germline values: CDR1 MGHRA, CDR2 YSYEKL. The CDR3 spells CASSPAGTGGDTQYF. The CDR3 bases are TGCGCCAGCAGCCCCGCCGGGACAGGGGGAGATACGCAGTATTTT.